The 18 T cell receptor beta chains listed next were all sequenced from one sample in a study of blood T cell repertoires in COVID-19. Sequencing was performed with immunoSEQ multiplex PCR; in TCRdb, only in-frame clones are kept and a portion is missing. The table includes over 200,000 clones, 83% detected once. Sequencing was performed on peripheral blood. The receptors here all came from a woman aged 45-60 years with acute or convalescent COVID-19.

The V and J genes are TRBV25-1 and TRBJ1-2; tentatively, D is TRBD1 (5 bases). The CDR3 is 14 amino acids. V was trimmed by 1 base and J by 7 bases, leaving 13 bases between them. The germline V gene encodes CDR1 MGHDK and CDR2 SYGVNS. The CDR3 coding sequence is TGTGCCAGCAGTGAATTTAGGGGTTACGGTGGCTACACCTTC. Residues: CASSEFRGYGGYTF.

The chain links TRBV28 to TRBJ1-1; maybe TRBD1 (5 bases). V was trimmed by 8 bases and J by 5 bases, leaving 24 bases between them. Germline lookup yields CDR1 MDHEN and CDR2 SYDVKM. CDR3 length: 16 residues. The CDR3 DNA sequence: TGTGCCAGCTTTCCCCCAGCAGGGATGTCTATGACTGAAGCTTTCTTT. Translated: CASFPPAGMSMTEAFF.

J is TRBJ2-1 and V is TRBV21-1; TRBD2, the D gene given by the table, was not confirmed from the DNA. TRBV21-1 is a listed pseudogene. The CDR3 spans 13 residues. CDR3 amino acids: CASSKDYYNEQFF. The CDR3 DNA is TGTGCCAGCAGCAAGGACTACTACAATGAGCAGTTCTTC.

The J gene is TRBJ2-3, the V gene TRBV19, with TRBD1 matching 7 bases. Germline V gene lookup returns CDR1 LNHDA and CDR2 SQIVND (reference sequence). The CDR3 runs 16 residues. V was clipped by 4 bases and J by 4 bases; unmatched bases: 11. As DNA, the CDR3 is TGTGCCAGTAGTAGGGGGAACAGGGGTCCTGCAGATACGCAGTATTTT. Amino acid sequence: CASSRGNRGPADTQYF.

This chain uses TRBV3-1 (or the pseudogene TRBV3-2) with TRBJ2-7; D gene ambiguous. Trimming cost V 0 bases and J 6 bases, with 18 bases left between them. The CDR3 runs 16 residues. Germline CDR1 LGHDT, CDR2 YNNKEL (reference sequence). CDR3: CASSQESSQLLGEQYF. DNA for the CDR3: TGTGCCAGCAGCCAAGAAAGTTCACAGCTATTGGGCGAGCAGTACTTC.

This clone was detected only once. The V call is TRBV19, the J call TRBJ2-6; 10 positions match TRBD1. The CDR3 is made up of 19 amino acids. V shed 4 bases and J 2 bases; nucleotides not matched to a gene: 11. CDR1 is LNHDA, CDR2 SQIVND, per germline (reference sequence). For the CDR3, the DNA is TGTGCCAGTAGTACCGGGACAGGGGTCGTGGTGGCTGGGGCCAACGTCCTGACTTTC. Translation: CASSTGTGVVVAGANVLTF.

The CDR3 spells CASSHLSNTETPNYGYTF. DNA of the CDR3: TGCGCCAGCAGCCATCTCTCCAATACCGAGACACCTAACTATGGCTACACCTTC. The chain uses TRBV4-1 and TRBJ1-2; D not resolved. V was cut by 3 bases and J by 0 bases, with 20 bases left in between. The CDR3 is made up of 18 amino acids. Germline loops: CDR1 MGHRA, CDR2 YSYEKL.

The chain couples TRBV29-1 to TRBJ1-1; 11 bases align to TRBD1. Germline V CDR1 and CDR2: SQVTM, ANQGSEA. The CDR3 is made up of 15 amino acids. Trimming removed 6 bases from V and 3 bases from J; junction bases left unmatched: 9. For the CDR3, the DNA is TGCAGCGTGGACGGACAGGGGGCGCGGGACACTGAAGCTTTCTTT. Translating it yields CSVDGQGARDTEAFF.

This sequence joins TRBV27 and TRBJ1-5; 7 nucleotides line up with TRBD1. Germline values: CDR1 MNHEY, CDR2 SMNVEV (reference sequence). The CDR3 loop spans 14 amino acids. After removal of 2 bases from V and 7 bases from J, the junction contained 5 bases not matched to a gene. The CDR3 bases are TGTGCCAGCAGTTTAAACAGGGGAACGCAGCCCCAGCATTTT. It is translated as CASSLNRGTQPQHF.

Details on this clone: The sample holds other DNA sequences that translate to the same CDR3. This sequence joins TRBV5-1 and TRBJ1-2; D is possibly TRBD1 (6 bases). Germline assignment: CDR1 SGHRS and CDR2 YFSETQ. The CDR3 extends over 13 amino acids. Trimming took off 4 bases at V and 2 bases at J, with 9 bases between the two ends. The CDR3 loop reads CASSPTGNYGYTF. CDR3 nucleotide sequence: TGCGCCAGCAGCCCGACAGGAAACTATGGCTACACCTTC.

This sequence joins TRBV6-5 and TRBJ1-5; D remains unclear. Germline CDR1 is MNHEY and CDR2 is SVGAGI. V lost 6 bases and J lost 0, with 12 bases in between. The CDR3 spans 15 residues. The CDR3 reads CASSFDTLSNQPQHF. DNA of the CDR3: TGTGCCAGCAGCTTCGACACCCTTAGCAATCAGCCCCAGCATTTT.

This chain joins TRBV3-1 (or the pseudogene TRBV3-2) and TRBJ2-2, with TRBD2 matching over 10 bases. From germline, CDR1 is LGHDT and CDR2 YNNKEL (reference sequence). The CDR3 is 14 amino acids. J was trimmed by 7 bases and V by 7 bases; bases with no gene match: 6. The CDR3 DNA sequence: TGTGCCAGCACAGCGGGAGGGCAAATCGGGGAGCTGTTTTTT. It codes for CASTAGGQIGELFF.

This chain links TRBV10-2 with TRBJ2-4, with TRBD2 matching 7 bases. Trimming took 8 bases from V and 0 from J; bases not matched to a gene: 7. The CDR3 spans 15 residues. Germline V lookup: CDR1 WSHSY, CDR2 SAAADI. CDR3 sequence (DNA): TGCGCCAGCGGGGGGGGAACAGTAGCCAAAAACATTCAGTACTTC. Its protein product is CASGGGTVAKNIQYF.

This chain joins TRBV12-3 or TRBV12-4 and TRBJ1-1; the D gene is possibly TRBD1 (5 bases). The CDR3 length is 11 residues. V lost 0 bases and J 11 bases, leaving 7 bases between the germline ends. The CDR3 spells CASSLAAGAFF. CDR3 DNA: TGTGCCAGCAGTTTAGCGGCAGGGGCTTTCTTT.

The V call is TRBV11-3, the J call TRBJ1-1; no clear D gene. Germline V CDR1 and CDR2: SGHNT, YENEEA. The CDR3 is 14 residues long. V dropped 2 bases and J dropped 2 bases, with 9 bases sitting between them. This chain's CDR3 is CASSLSGYNTEAFF. CDR3 nucleotide sequence: TGTGCCAGCAGCTTATCCGGGTATAACACTGAAGCTTTCTTT.

The chain couples TRBV19 to TRBJ2-1, with 7 positions matching TRBD1. The CDR3 extends over 14 amino acids. J was trimmed by 7 bases and V by 4 bases; bases with no gene match: 7. Germline values: CDR1 LNHDA, CDR2 SQIVND (reference sequence). Written as DNA, the CDR3 is TGTGCCAGTAGTACTAGGGGGACAGTAAATGAGCAGTTCTTC. Its protein is CASSTRGTVNEQFF. Drawing the rest from reference TRBV19 and TRBJ2-1, the complete variable domain is DGGITQSPKYLFRKEGQNVTLSCEQNLNHDAMYWYRQDPGQGLRLIYYSQIVNDFQKGDIAEGYSVSREKKESFPLTVTSAQKNPTAFYLCASSTRGTVNEQFFGPGTRLTVL.

The chain uses TRBV19 and TRBJ1-5; D gene ambiguous. From germline, CDR1 is LNHDA and CDR2 SQIVND (reference sequence). The V end lost 3 bases, the J end lost 11 bases, and 17 bases lay between the germline ends. This CDR3 has 14 residues. The CDR3 region has the DNA TGTGCCAGTAGTATCAGTGGAAGGAACGGGACCCAGCATTTT. As protein: CASSISGRNGTQHF. The full variable domain, with the rest looked up from reference TRBV19 and TRBJ1-5, is DGGITQSPKYLFRKEGQNVTLSCEQNLNHDAMYWYRQDPGQGLRLIYYSQIVNDFQKGDIAEGYSVSREKKESFPLTVTSAQKNPTAFYLCASSISGRNGTQHFGDGTRLSIL.

The chain couples TRBV14 to TRBJ1-2, with no clear D. Germline loops: CDR1 SGHDN, CDR2 FVKESK. CDR3 length: 15 residues. V was shortened by 4 bases and J by 4 bases, with 16 bases between the two germline ends. CDR3 in amino acids: CASSPSPQSSYGYTF. The DNA for the CDR3 is TGTGCCAGCAGCCCATCCCCCCAGTCTAGCTATGGCTACACCTTC.